Given below is one TCR beta chain in context. What it binds is unknown. This sample was taken from a study of OX40 agonist ivuxolimab in advanced cancers. Findings and limits, study-wide: Average numbers of expanded clones were greater in CD8+ T cells than in CD4+. Among the lowest levels of clonal expansion were found in partial responders at 0.1-3.0 mg/kg.

Systemic immunosuppression or a history of autoimmune disease excluded patients. This CDR3 contains 14 residues. Germline V gene lookup returns CDR1 SGHVS and CDR2 FNYEAQ. V was cut by 3 bases and J by 6 bases, with 15 bases left in between. TCRdb's copy holds only in-frame clones and misses some; the assay was immunoSEQ multiplex PCR. The sample records some 50,000 clones, around 90% being singletons. This chain connects TRBV7-6 to TRBJ2-7; tentatively, D is TRBD1 (7 bases). Sequencing used CD4+ or CD8+ T cells sorted from blood, obtained in a trial of the OX40 agonist ivuxolimab. The TCR comes from an adult with an advanced solid tumor such as melanoma, head and neck, liver or kidney cancer. In DNA form, the CDR3 reads TGTGCCAGCAGCTTTGGGCAGGGGGGTGGCGAGCAGTACTTC. Translating it yields CASSFGQGGGEQYF.